This TCR beta chain was profiled in a study of T cells after yellow fever vaccination (dated by TCRdb to between 2017 and 2020). Study-level background: Libraries from fractions with low cell numbers were prepared with the SMART-Seq v4 Ultra Low Input RNA kit. To follow T-cell clones before and after both primary and booster YFV17D yellow fever vaccination, bulk TCR alpha and beta repertoires underwent longitudinal sequencing. Bulk PBMC replicates and cell subsets were isolated from blood drawn at multiple timepoints before and after both primary and secondary immunization. Two healthy male donors made up the cohort, one aged 18 to 29 years and the other aged 30 to 40 years.

Taken with the paper, the label for treatment or condition translates to: live attenuated yellow fever vaccine strain. PBMCs were isolated from peripheral blood using a standard Ficoll-Paque protocol. Dynabeads CD4 and CD8 positive selection kits were used to isolate CD4 and CD8 T-cell fractions. RNA was extracted with TriZol from bulk PBMCs, CD4 and CD8 fractions, and dextramer-positive and dextramer-negative fractions. This clonotype was recorded many times. Its target antigen remains unknown. Base qualities were left out, and no much larger clone turns up one base away. TCR cDNA was synthesized by 5'RACE template switching, which introduced a universal primer site and unique molecular identifiers. cDNA synthesis was primed from both the TCR alpha and TCR beta constant segments. Two PCR steps were used to amplify libraries, with sample barcodes and sequencing adapters being added in the second step. Sequencing of libraries was done on Illumina HiSeq 2500 (2x100 bp) or NovaSeq (2x150 bp). On the study's bioinformatics: Demultiplexing of reads and collapsing into UMI consensus sequences were performed with MIGEC, and V(D)J alignment was carried out with MiXCR. Vaccine-responding clonotypes were identified with edgeR using replicate PBMC samples, with FDR below 0.01 and a log2 fold change above 5 up to day 15 being required. CD4 or CD8 identity was assigned to each bulk clonotype according to whether the clonotype was present at higher abundance in the sequenced CD4 repertoire or the sequenced CD8 repertoire. TCRdb reran the public reads through fastp at Q25 and MiXCR, keeping productive beta chains. One record per CDR3 amino acid sequence lists the most common genes and DNA. Clone size and V and J calls follow TCRdb, not the original study. In all, the sample holds about 75,000 distinct CDR3 sequences, and around 7.1% of those were seen once. The top ten clones comprise roughly 28% of the sample.

The paper as a whole reports these results and caveats: Because only two donors were included in the study, the extent to which the findings can be generalized is limited. A small fraction of clonotypes showed up in both the CD4 and CD8 compartments, probably as a result of convergent recombination. Most clones expanded after primary vaccination (around 97% of CD4 and 70% to 90% of CD8) were re-detected after the booster, suggesting that broad memory maintenance occurred. The secondary T-cell response was weaker than the primary response but faster, peaking on day 5 instead of day 15. Computational filtering was needed because FACS-sorted repertoires could contain abundant contaminating clonotypes from the bulk population.

The input for sequencing was CD8+ T cells sorted from PBMCs, taken less than 11 days after the first yellow fever vaccination. This clonotype originated in a young man who received the YFV17D yellow fever vaccine.

The DNA sequence reads TGTGCCAGCGGAGGGACAGGGAATGAGCAGTTCTTC. Its coded protein is CASGGTGNEQFF. Recombination linked TRBV6-6 to TRBJ2-1, and 9 bases in between align with TRBD1. Ends trimmed: V by 8 bases, J by 7 bases; bases unmatched to a gene: 3. The CDR3 runs 12 residues from the cysteine to the phenylalanine. The only DNA kept is the CDR3, 36 bases in frame from the first base. The germline V gene encodes CDR1 MNHNY and CDR2 SVGAGI (reference sequence).